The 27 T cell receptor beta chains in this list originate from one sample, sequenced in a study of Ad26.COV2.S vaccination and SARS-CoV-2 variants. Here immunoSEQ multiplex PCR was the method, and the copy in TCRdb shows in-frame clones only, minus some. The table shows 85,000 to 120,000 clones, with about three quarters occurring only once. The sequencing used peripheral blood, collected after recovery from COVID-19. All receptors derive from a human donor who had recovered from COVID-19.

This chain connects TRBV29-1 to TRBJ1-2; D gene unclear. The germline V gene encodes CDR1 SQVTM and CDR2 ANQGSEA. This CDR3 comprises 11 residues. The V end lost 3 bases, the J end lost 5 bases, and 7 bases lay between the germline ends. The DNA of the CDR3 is TGCAGCGTTGAGAGGGAATATGGCTACACCTTC. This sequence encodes CSVEREYGYTF.

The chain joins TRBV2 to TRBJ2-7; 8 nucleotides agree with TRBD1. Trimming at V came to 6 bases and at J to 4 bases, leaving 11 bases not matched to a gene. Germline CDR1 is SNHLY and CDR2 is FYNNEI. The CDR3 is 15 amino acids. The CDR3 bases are TGTGCCAGCAGAGTACTGACAGGGGCTGGGTACGAGCAGTACTTC. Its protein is CASRVLTGAGYEQYF.

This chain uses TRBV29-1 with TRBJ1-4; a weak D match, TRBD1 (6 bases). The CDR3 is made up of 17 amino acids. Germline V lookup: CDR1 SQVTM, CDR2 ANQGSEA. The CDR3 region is CTRWGFTGGAANEKLFF. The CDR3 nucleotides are TGCACCCGTTGGGGGTTTACCGGGGGCGCGGCTAATGAAAAACTGTTTTTT.

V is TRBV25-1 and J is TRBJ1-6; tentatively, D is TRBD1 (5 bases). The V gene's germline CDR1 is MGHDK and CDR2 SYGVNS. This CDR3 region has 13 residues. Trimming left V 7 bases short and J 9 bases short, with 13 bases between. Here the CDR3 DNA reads TGTGCCAGCAACCGAGACAGTGGTTCACCCCTCCACTTT. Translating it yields CASNRDSGSPLHF.

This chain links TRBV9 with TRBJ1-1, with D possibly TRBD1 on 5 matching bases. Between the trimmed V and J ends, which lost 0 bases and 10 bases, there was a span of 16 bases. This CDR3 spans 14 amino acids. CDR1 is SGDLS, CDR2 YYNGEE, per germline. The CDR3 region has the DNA TGTGCCAGCAGCGTAGAATCATTCGGGGGGATAGCTTTCTTT. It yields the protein CASSVESFGGIAFF. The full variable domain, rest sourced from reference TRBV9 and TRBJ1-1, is DSGVTQTPKHLITATGQRVTLRCSPRSGDLSVYWYQQSLDQGLQFLIQYYNGEERAKGNILERFSAQQFPDLHSELNLSSLELGDSALYFCASSVESFGGIAFFGQGTRLTVV.

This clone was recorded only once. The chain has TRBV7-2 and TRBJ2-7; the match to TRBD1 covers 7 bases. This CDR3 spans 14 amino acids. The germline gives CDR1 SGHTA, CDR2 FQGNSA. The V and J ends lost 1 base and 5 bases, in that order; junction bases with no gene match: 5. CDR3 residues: CASSLDRGLDEQYF. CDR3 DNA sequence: TGTGCCAGCAGCTTAGACAGGGGCTTGGACGAGCAGTACTTC.

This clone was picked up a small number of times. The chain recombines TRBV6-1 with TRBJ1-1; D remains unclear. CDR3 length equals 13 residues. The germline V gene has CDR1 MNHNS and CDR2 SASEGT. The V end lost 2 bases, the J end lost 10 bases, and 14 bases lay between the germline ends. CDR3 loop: CASSENLGGLAFF. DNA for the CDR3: TGTGCCAGCAGTGAAAACTTAGGTGGGTTAGCTTTCTTT.

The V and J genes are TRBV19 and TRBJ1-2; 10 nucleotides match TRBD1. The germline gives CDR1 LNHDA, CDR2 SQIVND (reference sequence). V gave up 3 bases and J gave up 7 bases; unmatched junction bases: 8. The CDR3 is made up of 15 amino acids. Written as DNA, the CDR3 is TGTGCCAGTAGTATGGTCCGGGACAGGGGAAGTGGCTACACCTTC. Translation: CASSMVRDRGSGYTF.

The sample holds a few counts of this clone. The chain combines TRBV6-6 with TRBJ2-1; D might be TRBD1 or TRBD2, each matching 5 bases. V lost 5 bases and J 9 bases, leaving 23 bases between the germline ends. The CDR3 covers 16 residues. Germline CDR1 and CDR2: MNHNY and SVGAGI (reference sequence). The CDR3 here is CASSPATARPGGEQFF. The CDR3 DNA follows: TGTGCCAGCAGTCCCGCCACGGCTAGGCCTGGGGGTGAGCAGTTCTTC.

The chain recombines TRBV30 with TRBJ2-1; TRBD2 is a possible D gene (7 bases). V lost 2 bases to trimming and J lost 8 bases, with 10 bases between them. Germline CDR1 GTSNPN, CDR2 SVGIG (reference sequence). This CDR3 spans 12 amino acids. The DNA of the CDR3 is TGTGCCTGGAGTCGAGGGGGGGATGAGCAGTTCTTC. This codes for CAWSRGGDEQFF.

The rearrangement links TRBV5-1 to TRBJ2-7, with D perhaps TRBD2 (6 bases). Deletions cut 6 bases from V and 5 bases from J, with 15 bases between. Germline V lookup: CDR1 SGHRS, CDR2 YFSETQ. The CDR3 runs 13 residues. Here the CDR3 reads CASTVGGSDEQYF. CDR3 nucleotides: TGCGCCAGCACCGTGGGGGGAAGCGACGAGCAGTACTTC.

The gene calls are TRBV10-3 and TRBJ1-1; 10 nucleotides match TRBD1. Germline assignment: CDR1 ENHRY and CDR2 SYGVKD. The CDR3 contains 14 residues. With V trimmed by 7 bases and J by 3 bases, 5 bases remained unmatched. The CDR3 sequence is CAITEDRGDTEAFF. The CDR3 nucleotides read TGTGCCATCACCGAGGACAGGGGGGACACTGAAGCTTTCTTT.

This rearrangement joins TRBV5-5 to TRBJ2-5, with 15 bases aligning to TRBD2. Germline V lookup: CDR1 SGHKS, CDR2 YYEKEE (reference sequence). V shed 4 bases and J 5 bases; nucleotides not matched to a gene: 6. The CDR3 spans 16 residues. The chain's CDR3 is CASSPRTSGGVETQYF. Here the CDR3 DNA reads TGTGCCAGCAGCCCACGGACTAGCGGGGGGGTCGAGACCCAGTACTTC.

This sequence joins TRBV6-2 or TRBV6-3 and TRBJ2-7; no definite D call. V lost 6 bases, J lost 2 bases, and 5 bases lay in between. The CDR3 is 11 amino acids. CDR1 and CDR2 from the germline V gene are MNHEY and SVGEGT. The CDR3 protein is CASSSPYEQYF. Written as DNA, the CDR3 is TGTGCCAGCAGCAGTCCCTACGAGCAGTACTTC.

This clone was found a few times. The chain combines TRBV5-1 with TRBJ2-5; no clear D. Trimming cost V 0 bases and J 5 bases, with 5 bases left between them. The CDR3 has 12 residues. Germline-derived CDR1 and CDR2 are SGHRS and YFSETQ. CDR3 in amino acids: CASSLELETQYF. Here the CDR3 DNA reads TGCGCCAGCAGCTTGGAACTGGAGACCCAGTACTTC.

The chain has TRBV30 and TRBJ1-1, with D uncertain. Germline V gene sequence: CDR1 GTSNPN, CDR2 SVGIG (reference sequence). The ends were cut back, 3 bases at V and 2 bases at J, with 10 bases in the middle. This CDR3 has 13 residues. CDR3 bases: TGTGCCTGGAGGGTACAGTCTAACACTGAAGCTTTCTTT. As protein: CAWRVQSNTEAFF.

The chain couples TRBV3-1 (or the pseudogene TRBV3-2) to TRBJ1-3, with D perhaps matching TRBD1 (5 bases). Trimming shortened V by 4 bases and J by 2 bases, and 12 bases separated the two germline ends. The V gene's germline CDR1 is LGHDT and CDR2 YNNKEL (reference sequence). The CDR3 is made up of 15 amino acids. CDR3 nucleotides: TGTGCCAGCAGCCCCATAAGGGGAGCTGGAAACACCATATATTTT. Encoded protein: CASSPIRGAGNTIYF.

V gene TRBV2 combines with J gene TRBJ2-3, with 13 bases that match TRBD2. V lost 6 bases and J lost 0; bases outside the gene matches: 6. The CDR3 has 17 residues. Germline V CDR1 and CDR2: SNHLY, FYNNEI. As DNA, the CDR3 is TGTGCCAGCAGGGCGGGACTAGCGGGACCGAGCACAGATACGCAGTATTTT. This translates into CASRAGLAGPSTDTQYF.

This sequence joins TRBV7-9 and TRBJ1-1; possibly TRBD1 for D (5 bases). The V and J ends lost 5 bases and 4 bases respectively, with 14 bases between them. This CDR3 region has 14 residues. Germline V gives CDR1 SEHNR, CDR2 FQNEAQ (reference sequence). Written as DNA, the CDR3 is TGTGCCAGCAGCCTAGAGATTGGGGGCACTGAAGCTTTCTTT. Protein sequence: CASSLEIGGTEAFF.

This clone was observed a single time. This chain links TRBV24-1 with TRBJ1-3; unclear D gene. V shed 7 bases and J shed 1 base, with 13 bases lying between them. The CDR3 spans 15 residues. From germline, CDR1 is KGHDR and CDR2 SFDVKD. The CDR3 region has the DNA TGTGCCACCAGCCACTCCCGGGGTTCTGGAAACACCATATATTTT. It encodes CATSHSRGSGNTIYF.

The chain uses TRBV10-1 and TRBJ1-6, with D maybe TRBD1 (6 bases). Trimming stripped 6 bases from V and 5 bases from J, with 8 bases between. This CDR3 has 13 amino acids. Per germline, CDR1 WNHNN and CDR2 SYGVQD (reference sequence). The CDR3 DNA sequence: TGCGCCAGCAGCGCAGGGGATAATTCACCCCTCCACTTT. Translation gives CASSAGDNSPLHF.

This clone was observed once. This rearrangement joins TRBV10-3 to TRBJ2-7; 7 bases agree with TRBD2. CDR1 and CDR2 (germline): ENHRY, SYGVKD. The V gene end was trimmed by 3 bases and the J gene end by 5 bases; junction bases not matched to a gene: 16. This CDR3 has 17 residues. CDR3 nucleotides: TGTGCCATCAGTGAAGGACTCCGGGGGAGGGACTACCACGAGCAGTACTTC. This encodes CAISEGLRGRDYHEQYF.

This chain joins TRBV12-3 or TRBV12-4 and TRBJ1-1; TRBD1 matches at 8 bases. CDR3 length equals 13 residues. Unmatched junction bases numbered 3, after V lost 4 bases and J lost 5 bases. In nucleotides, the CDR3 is TGTGCCAGCAGTTACGGACAGGGTACTGAAGCTTTCTTT. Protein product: CASSYGQGTEAFF.

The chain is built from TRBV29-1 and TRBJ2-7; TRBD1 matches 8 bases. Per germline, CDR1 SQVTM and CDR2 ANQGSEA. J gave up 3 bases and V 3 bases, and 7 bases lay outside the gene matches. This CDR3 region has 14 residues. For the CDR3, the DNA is TGCAGCGTTGAGGTTACAGGGGGTAACTACGAGCAGTACTTC. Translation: CSVEVTGGNYEQYF.

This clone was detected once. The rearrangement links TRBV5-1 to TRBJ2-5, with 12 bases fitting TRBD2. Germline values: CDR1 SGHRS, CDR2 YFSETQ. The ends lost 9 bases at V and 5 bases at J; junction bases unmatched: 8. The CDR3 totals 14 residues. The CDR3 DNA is TGCGCCACAAGGACTAGCGGGGTTCGCGAGACCCAGTACTTC. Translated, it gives CATRTSGVRETQYF.

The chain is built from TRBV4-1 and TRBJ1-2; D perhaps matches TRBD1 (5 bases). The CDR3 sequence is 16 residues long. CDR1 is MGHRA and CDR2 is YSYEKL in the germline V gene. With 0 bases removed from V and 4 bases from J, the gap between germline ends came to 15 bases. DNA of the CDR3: TGCGCCAGCAGCCAAGACGGGACTCCTTTAGGCTATGGCTACACCTTC. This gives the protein CASSQDGTPLGYGYTF.

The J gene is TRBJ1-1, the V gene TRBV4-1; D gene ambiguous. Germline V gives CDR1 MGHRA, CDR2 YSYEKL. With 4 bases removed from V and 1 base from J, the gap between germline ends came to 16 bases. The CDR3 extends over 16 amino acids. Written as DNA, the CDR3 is TGCGCCAGCAGCCCAAGGGTCGGGGATACGAACACTGAAGCTTTCTTT. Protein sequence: CASSPRVGDTNTEAFF.